The sequence of this T cell receptor beta chain was determined in a study of blood T cell repertoires in COVID-19. As processed by the authors: Scientists estimated how many nucleated cells there were by amplifying reference gene primers. Profiling relied on immunoSEQ multiplex PCR, and the TCRdb table lists in-frame clones only, not all of them. That table supplies the V and J calls and clone size; D and trimming were determined from the DNA. The table lists almost 95,000 clones, about 80% of them singletons. This CDR3 is 14 amino acids long. J was trimmed by 4 bases and V by 5 bases; bases with no gene match: 5. The germline V gene encodes CDR1 LNHDA and CDR2 SQIVND (reference sequence).

This rearrangement joins TRBV19 to TRBJ2-7, with 10 bases matching TRBD1. Sequenced material: peripheral blood. The source of this sequence is a man in his fifties or sixties with acute or convalescent COVID-19. This CDR3 is CASSPGTGEYEQYF. CDR3 DNA: TGTGCCAGTAGTCCTGGGACAGGGGAGTACGAGCAGTACTTC.